The rows below give T cell receptor beta chains drawn from one sample of a study of shared T cell receptors in the human thymus. The repertoire was sequenced with immunoSEQ multiplex PCR; TCRdb's copy has only in-frame clones and lacks some. The sample lists some 400,000 clones; around 95% were seen once. The sequenced material came from thymocytes. These receptors were taken from a human donor. Both conserved end residues are part of each CDR3. The D gene is left open where the match is weak. Size is stated for part of the rows, as once, few or many counts, or as a class when the clone is expanded.

>once|TRBJ2-7|TRBD1|TRBV27
TGTGCCAGCAGTGTGGACAGGGGTACGTACGAGCAGTACTTC
CASSVDRGTYEQYF
>.|TRBJ2-7|.|TRBV2
TGTGCCAGCGATATCCTAGGACAGTGGGAATACGAGCAGTACTTC
CASDILGQWEYEQYF
>once|TRBJ2-7|TRBD2|TRBV27
TGTGCCAGCAGTACTAGCGACTCCTCCTACGAGCAGTACTTC
CASSTSDSSYEQYF
>.|TRBJ2-1|TRBD2|TRBV11-1
TGTGCCAGCAGCCCGACTAGCTACTCGTACAATGAGCAGTTCTTC
CASSPTSYSYNEQFF
>.|TRBJ2-5|TRBD1|TRBV7-9
TGTGCCAGCAGCTCCTCCTCCCGGGACAGGGTCCAAGAGACCCAGTACTTC
CASSSSSRDRVQETQYF
>.|TRBJ1-5|.|TRBV6-1
TGTGCCAGCACTTACAGTCACAATCAGCCCCAGCATTTT
CASTYSHNQPQHF
>.|TRBJ1-2|TRBD1|TRBV12-5
TGTGCTAGTGGCCACCTAGGTGAGGACAGGGGAACCCGGTACTATGGCTACACCTTC
CASGHLGEDRGTRYYGYTF
>.|TRBJ2-1|TRBD2|TRBV27
TGTGCCAGCAGTTTTTCTTCGTCGACTAGCGGGAGCAATGAGCAGTTCTTC
CASSFSSSTSGSNEQFF
>.|TRBJ2-1|.|TRBV11-3
TGTGCCAGCAGCAACCGACTAGGCATAGATGAGCAGTTCTTC
CASSNRLGIDEQFF
>.|TRBJ2-1|TRBD1|TRBV5-1
TGCGCCAGCAGCTTCGGGACAGGGGATAATGAGCAGTTCTTC
CASSFGTGDNEQFF
>once|TRBJ2-3|.|TRBV5-5
TGTGCCAGCGGCGTCGGGGGTGGGCACACAGATACGCAGTATTTT
CASGVGGGHTDTQYF
>.|TRBJ2-5|TRBD2|TRBV7-9
TGTGCCAGCAGCTCCGAGGGCGGGAGGAAGAAGACCCAGTACTTC
CASSSEGGRKKTQYF
>once|TRBJ2-1|.|TRBV28
TGTGCCAGCAGTTCTCTGACGGCCAATGAGCAGTTCTTC
CASSSLTANEQFF
>.|TRBJ2-1|TRBD2|TRBV7-2
TGTGCCAGCAGCTTAGCGCGTGAGCGGGAGCTCTTCAATGAGCAGTTCTTC
CASSLARERELFNEQFF
>.|TRBJ2-7|TRBD2|TRBV28
TGTGCCAGCAGTTTAGGGACTAGCGGGAGGGCCAGATACGAGCAGTACTTC
CASSLGTSGRARYEQYF
>.|TRBJ2-1|.|TRBV11-2
TGTGCCAGCGCCCAGGGGGGAATGGGGTACAATGAGCAGTTCTTC
CASAQGGMGYNEQFF
>.|TRBJ2-5|TRBD2|TRBV27
TGTGCCACGGGGCGGGGGGGTAAACAAGAGACCCAGTACTTC
CATGRGGKQETQYF
>.|TRBJ1-2|.|TRBV29-1
TGCAGCGTTGAAGACTTACCTTCGAAGGGCTACACCTTC
CSVEDLPSKGYTF
>.|TRBJ1-1|.|TRBV18
TGTGCCAGCTCACCTGTGGACAGATTGAACACTGAAGCTTTCTTT
CASSPVDRLNTEAFF
>.|TRBJ1-2|TRBD1|TRBV19
TGTGCCAGTAGTATAGTGGGGACAGGGCTTGACTATGGCTACACCTTC
CASSIVGTGLDYGYTF
>.|TRBJ2-4|TRBD2|TRBV27
TGTGCCAGCAGTCTAACTAGCGGGAGCGTAGCCAAAAACATTCAGTACTTC
CASSLTSGSVAKNIQYF
>.|TRBJ2-3|TRBD1|TRBV7-9
TGTGCCAGCAGCTCGGAGGACAGGGTCACAGATACGCAGTATTTT
CASSSEDRVTDTQYF
>.|TRBJ2-7|.|TRBV6-5
TGTGCCAGCAGTTCCGGAGGATTAGGACAGCGTTACGAGCAGTACTTC
CASSSGGLGQRYEQYF
>.|TRBJ2-1|.|TRBV6-1
TGTGCCAGCAGTGATAAGGCGCGGCCGACCCGGGGTGAGCAGTTCTTC
CASSDKARPTRGEQFF
>.|TRBJ2-7|.|TRBV2
TGTGCCAGCACCCTAGGACAGCCCGTTGGGGACGAGCAGTACTTC
CASTLGQPVGDEQYF
>.|TRBJ2-5|.|TRBV6-5
TGTGCCAGCAGTCCCTCGGGCCCAGAGACCCAGTACTTC
CASSPSGPETQYF
>.|TRBJ2-7|TRBD1|TRBV6-5
TGTGCCAGCAGGGCGACAGGGGACCACGAGCAGTACTTC
CASRATGDHEQYF
>.|TRBJ1-1|TRBD1|TRBV30
TGTGCCTGGAGTGTCTCATTGACAGGGGGCTACACTGAAGCTTTCTTT
CAWSVSLTGGYTEAFF
>.|TRBJ1-5|.|TRBV6-1
TGTGCCAGCAGTGAAAAGGTTCAGCCCCAGCATTTT
CASSEKVQPQHF
>.|TRBJ1-3|.|TRBV6-5
TGTGCCAGCAGTTACGCCCCGGGAAACACCATATATTTT
CASSYAPGNTIYF
>.|TRBJ2-7|.|TRBV4-2
TGTGCCAGCAGCCTCCGGACAGAGTCCTACGAGCAGTACTTC
CASSLRTESYEQYF
>once|TRBJ1-3|.|TRBV5-6
TGTGCCAGCAGTCAGGGGCCTTTTGAGGGGAACACCATATATTTT
CASSQGPFEGNTIYF
>.|TRBJ2-7|TRBD1|TRBV4-2
TGTGCCAGCAGCCAAGATGGGGGACAGGGACGCTACGAGCAGTACTTC
CASSQDGGQGRYEQYF
>.|TRBJ2-7|TRBD1|TRBV30
TGTGCCTGGAGTTTGGGACAGGGAAGATACGAGCAGTACTTC
CAWSLGQGRYEQYF
>.|TRBJ2-7|.|TRBV5-1
TGCGCCAGCAGCCCCCATGAGTACGAGCAGTACTTC
CASSPHEYEQYF
>.|TRBJ2-4|.|TRBV19
TGTGCCAGTAGGGACACCCCCAAAAACATTCAGTACTTC
CASRDTPKNIQYF
>.|TRBJ2-3|TRBD1|TRBV10-3
TGTGCCACCCAGGGACAGGGCCCCCCTAGCACAGATACGCAGTATTTT
CATQGQGPPSTDTQYF
>once|TRBJ1-2|.|TRBV19
TGTGCCAGTAGTCCTTTCACAGGGCGACGGTATGGCTACACCTTC
CASSPFTGRRYGYTF
>.|TRBJ1-1|.|TRBV5-8
TGTGCCAGCAGCTCTGGGATCCTGGGAGCTTTCTTT
CASSSGILGAFF
>.|TRBJ1-1|.|TRBV7-6
TGTGCCAGCAGCTTAGCGCGTCAGAACACTGAAGCTTTCTTT
CASSLARQNTEAFF
>.|TRBJ2-1|.|TRBV7-2
TGTGCCAGCAGCCCCGATGGGTGGCTAGCCCCTTACAATGAGCAGTTCTTC
CASSPDGWLAPYNEQFF
>.|TRBJ1-1|.|TRBV6-5
TGTGCCAGCAGCCCTCGGGTCGATACTGAAGCTTTCTTT
CASSPRVDTEAFF
>.|TRBJ2-7|TRBD1|TRBV5-4
TGTGCCAGCAGCTCCGGGTGGCAGGGGGCGCCGACCTACGAGCAGTACTTC
CASSSGWQGAPTYEQYF
>.|TRBJ2-1|TRBD2|TRBV29-1
TGCAGCGCGGGACTAGGACCGGGCGGCAGGCAGTTCTTC
CSAGLGPGGRQFF
>.|TRBJ1-2|.|TRBV10-3
TGTGCCATCACCAGGACAGTGGAATTACCCCCTTACACCTTC
CAITRTVELPPYTF
>.|TRBJ1-1|.|TRBV9
TGTGCCAGCATCAACCCGCGCGGGAACACTGAAGCTTTCTTT
CASINPRGNTEAFF
>.|TRBJ1-1|.|TRBV2
TGTGCCAGCAGTGGTCCGGGGGCTTTCTTT
CASSGPGAFF
>.|TRBJ1-1|.|TRBV5-1
TGCGCCAGCAGCCAGGGACGTGGCTCGCAGAACACTGAAGCTTTCTTT
CASSQGRGSQNTEAFF
>.|TRBJ1-3|.|TRBV4-1
TGCGCCAGCAGCCATCCGAGGCCAGGGAAGGACGAGGGAAACACCATATATTTT
CASSHPRPGKDEGNTIYF
>few|TRBJ1-1|.|TRBV9
TGTGCCAGCAGCGGCCACCGGGACAAAGAAGTGAACACTGAAGCTTTCTTT
CASSGHRDKEVNTEAFF
>.|TRBJ1-1|.|TRBV28
TGTGCCAGCACCCGAACCGGGACTTTAGATAGAGCTTTCTTT
CASTRTGTLDRAFF
>.|TRBJ2-7|.|TRBV11-2
TGTGCCAGTACTGACGCGGCCCATTGGCGGCTCCACTACGAGCAGTACTTC
CASTDAAHWRLHYEQYF
>once|TRBJ1-1|.|TRBV7-8
TGTGCCAGCAGCTTAGGGTGGGGGGGCACGAACACTGAAGCTTTCTTT
CASSLGWGGTNTEAFF
>.|TRBJ2-3|.|TRBV7-2
TGTGCCAGCAGCGGCGGTCGGGTAGAGTTAGTCGCAGATACGCAGTATTTT
CASSGGRVELVADTQYF
>once|TRBJ2-1|.|TRBV28
TGTGCCAGCAGCCCTCTGAGAGAGGGCCTTTCCAATGAGCAGTTCTTC
CASSPLREGLSNEQFF